The 17 T cell receptor beta chains presented below share a single source sample, sequenced in a study of blood T cell repertoires in COVID-19 (TCRdb year 2020). The method behind the library was the immunoSEQ multiplex PCR assay. The immuneACCESS repertoire file appears here via TCRdb, limited to in-frame rearrangements. These files lack a portion of the clones; in checked studies, under half of the deficit traces to unresolved V genes, and the cause of the others is not known. This sample holds just over 65,000 clones; 86% were observed only once. The ten largest make up about 8.1% of the sample. Sequenced input: peripheral blood. These receptors all stem from a man aged 25 to 40 with acute or convalescent COVID-19.

This chain connects TRBV19 to TRBJ2-1, with a tentative D call TRBD2 (7 bases). Trimming removed 3 bases from V and 10 bases from J, with 19 bases in between. The germline V gene has CDR1 LNHDA and CDR2 SQIVND (reference sequence). This CDR3 has 15 amino acids. CDR3 in amino acids: CASSMEGGGQREQFF. The CDR3 nucleotides read TGTGCCAGTAGTATGGAAGGGGGAGGGCAGAGAGAGCAGTTCTTC.

The chain has TRBV11-2 and TRBJ2-7; 11 bases map to TRBD2. The CDR3 runs 14 residues. Germline CDR1 and CDR2: SGHAT and FQNNGV. V shed 3 bases and J 6 bases; nucleotides not matched to a gene: 4. The CDR3 DNA reads TGTGCCAGCAGCTTGGGACTAGCGGCACGCGAGCAGTACTTC. Its translation is CASSLGLAAREQYF.

This clone was observed once. The genes are TRBV27 and TRBJ1-5; unclear D gene. Germline V gene data show CDR1 as MNHEY and CDR2 as SMNVEV (reference sequence). The ends were cut back, 7 bases at V and 6 bases at J, with 16 bases in the middle. The CDR3 has 14 amino acids. CDR3 region: CASTREPWGQPQHF. The CDR3 DNA is TGTGCCAGCACCCGGGAGCCCTGGGGTCAGCCCCAGCATTTT.

The chain combines TRBV10-3 with TRBJ1-5; weak D call: TRBD1 (5 bases). CDR1 is ENHRY, CDR2 SYGVKD, per germline. Trimming stripped 10 bases from V and 5 bases from J, with 9 bases between. The CDR3 length is 11 residues. For the CDR3, the DNA is TGTGCCACCGAAGGGGATCAGCCCCAGCATTTT. This translates into CATEGDQPQHF.

The chain employs TRBV19 and TRBJ2-1; 12 bases match TRBD2. CDR3 length equals 15 residues. Germline V gene sequence: CDR1 LNHDA, CDR2 SQIVND (reference sequence). V was pared by 1 base and J by 7 bases, with 2 bases of the junction left unmatched. The CDR3, as DNA: TGTGCCAGTAGTATAGGGCTAGCGGGAGGGAATGAGCAGTTCTTC. It specifies CASSIGLAGGNEQFF.

This rearrangement joins TRBV24-1 to TRBJ1-3, with a possible D match to TRBD1 (5 bases). CDR1 KGHDR and CDR2 SFDVKD come from the germline V gene. This CDR3 contains 15 residues. With 5 bases removed from V and 8 bases from J, the gap between germline ends came to 18 bases. The CDR3 bases are TGTGCCACCAGTGCCTCCGGGACCGGAGGGGACACCATATATTTT. It translates to CATSASGTGGDTIYF.

The chain combines TRBV7-9 with TRBJ2-1; 8 nucleotides agree with TRBD2. V gave up 0 bases and J gave up 2 bases; unmatched junction bases: 3. The CDR3 spans 16 residues. Looked up from germline, CDR1 is SEHNR and CDR2 is FQNEAQ (reference sequence). CDR3 sequence: CASSLAEAGAYNEQFF. CDR3 nucleotides: TGTGCCAGCAGCTTAGCGGAAGCGGGGGCCTACAATGAGCAGTTCTTC.

The chain couples TRBV2 to TRBJ2-2, with 7 positions matching TRBD2. The CDR3 runs to 14 residues. CDR1 SNHLY and CDR2 FYNNEI come from the germline V gene. V lost 7 bases, J lost 3 bases, and 5 bases stayed unmatched. CDR3 protein: CASKISGYTGELFF. For the CDR3, the DNA is TGTGCCAGCAAAATTAGCGGGTACACCGGGGAGCTGTTTTTT.

The J gene is TRBJ2-1, the V gene TRBV18; 10 bases align to TRBD2. The CDR3 contains 16 residues. V lost 1 base and J lost 4; bases outside the gene matches: 4. Looked up from germline, CDR1 is KGHSH and CDR2 is LQKENI. Here the CDR3 DNA reads TGTGCCAGCTCACCACGGCTAGCGGGGGTGTACAATGAGCAGTTCTTC. Protein: CASSPRLAGVYNEQFF.

This clone occurred once. The chain has TRBV19 and TRBJ2-7; 7 nucleotides line up with TRBD1. Losses at the gene ends were 6 bases for V and 5 bases for J; bases not matched to a gene: 13. CDR1 is LNHDA and CDR2 is SQIVND in the germline V gene (reference sequence). The CDR3 is 15 amino acids. The CDR3 sequence is CASRPARQGSDEQYF. For the CDR3, the DNA is TGTGCCAGTAGACCCGCCCGACAGGGCAGCGACGAGCAGTACTTC.

The chain uses TRBV7-9 and TRBJ2-5, with 12 positions matching TRBD2. V was pared by 6 bases and J by 4 bases, with 6 bases of the junction left unmatched. CDR1 and CDR2 (germline): SEHNR, FQNEAQ (reference sequence). CDR3 length: 15 residues. The CDR3 protein is CASSQLAGGGETQYF. CDR3 DNA: TGTGCCAGCAGTCAACTAGCGGGAGGTGGAGAGACCCAGTACTTC.

The J gene is TRBJ1-6, the V gene TRBV19; D is unresolved. This CDR3 contains 13 residues. V lost 3 bases and J 3 bases, leaving 3 bases between the germline ends. Germline CDR1 LNHDA, CDR2 SQIVND (reference sequence). The CDR3 region is CASSINYNSPLHF. The CDR3 coding sequence is TGTGCCAGTAGTATCAACTATAATTCACCCCTCCACTTT.

This clone showed up just a few times. This chain uses TRBV7-9 with TRBJ2-5; 7 nucleotides align to TRBD2. This CDR3 is built from 17 residues. Germline values: CDR1 SEHNR, CDR2 FQNEAQ (reference sequence). V dropped 5 bases and J dropped 2; count of bases not matched to a gene: 14. The DNA for the CDR3 is TGTGCCAGCAGCGAACAACCCGTCAGGGAGGGTCAAGAGACCCAGTACTTC. Protein sequence: CASSEQPVREGQETQYF.

The V gene is TRBV5-1, the J gene TRBJ2-7; maybe TRBD1 (6 bases). Trimming cost V 6 bases and J 3 bases, with 16 bases left between them. Per the germline V gene, CDR1 is SGHRS and CDR2 is YFSETQ. CDR3 size: 14 residues. CDR3 amino acids: CASNLQGRHYEQYF. The CDR3, as DNA: TGCGCCAGCAACCTACAGGGACGACACTACGAGCAGTACTTC.

V is TRBV18 and J is TRBJ2-1, with 14 bases identical to TRBD2. Germline V gene sequence: CDR1 KGHSH, CDR2 LQKENI. The CDR3 covers 15 residues. With 6 bases clipped from V and 10 bases from J, the junction kept 8 bases outside the gene matches. The CDR3, as DNA: TGTGCCAGCTCCCCAGGACTAGCGGGAGGTGCCGAGCAGTTCTTC. Residues: CASSPGLAGGAEQFF.

This chain links TRBV7-9 with TRBJ1-1; no firm D call. Germline V gene sequence: CDR1 SEHNR, CDR2 FQNEAQ (reference sequence). This CDR3 has 14 residues. Trimming stripped 5 bases from V and 2 bases from J, with 12 bases between. The CDR3 region has the DNA TGTGCCAGCAGCCGCGGGGATTTAAACACTGAAGCTTTCTTT. This codes for CASSRGDLNTEAFF.

The chain employs TRBV9 and TRBJ2-1; 15 nucleotides line up with TRBD2. With 2 bases clipped from V and 8 bases from J, the junction kept 5 bases outside the gene matches. The CDR3 spans 16 residues. CDR1 and CDR2 from the germline V gene are SGDLS and YYNGEE. CDR3: CASSVRTSGRAYEQFF. The CDR3 coding sequence is TGTGCCAGCAGCGTCCGGACTAGCGGGAGGGCCTATGAGCAGTTCTTC.